This TCR beta chain emerged from a study of stem cell transplantation in POMP-related autoinflammatory disease. Study details: Defective thymoproteasomes were hypothesized to impair CD8+ T-cell positive selection. Study findings and constraints: A trend toward lower repertoire diversity and greater clonality appeared in every analyzed T-cell subset of PRAID patients. In PRAID patients, the number of distinct TRB V-J gene pairings was restricted.

Profiling relied on immunoSEQ multiplex PCR, and the TCRdb table lists in-frame clones only, not all of them. Of around 9,000 clones in the sample, approximately 90% were seen once. This clone was found once. The antigen remains unidentified. PRAID featured prominent immunodeficiency. V gave up 1 base and J gave up 6 bases; unmatched junction bases: 4. Germline lookup yields CDR1 SGHDT and CDR2 YYEEEE. This CDR3 comprises 14 residues. The sequence was collected from a human donor with POMP-related autoinflammation and immune dysregulation (PRAID). Specimen: CD8+ T cells from PBMCs, collected before stem cell transplantation. V is TRBV5-6 and J is TRBJ2-3; 8 nucleotides match TRBD1. CDR3 sequence: CASSLPGGEDTQYF. The CDR3 DNA reads as TGTGCCAGCAGCTTGCCAGGGGGCGAGGATACGCAGTATTTT.